Shown below are 29 T cell receptor beta chains from a single sample sequenced in a study of blood T cell repertoires in COVID-19. Clones were sequenced by immunoSEQ multiplex PCR, and TCRdb holds only the in-frame ones, with some missing. The table lists about 250,000 clones, more than 75% of them singletons. The sample comprised PBMCs or T cells enriched from blood (not recorded which). Every receptor here comes from a man in his forties who had recovered from COVID-19.

This rearrangement joins TRBV28 to TRBJ2-7; D uncertain. With 6 bases removed from V and 0 bases from J, the gap between germline ends came to 9 bases. Germline values: CDR1 MDHEN, CDR2 SYDVKM. The CDR3 is 13 amino acids. CDR3: CASSIGTSYEQYF. In nucleotides, the CDR3 is TGTGCCAGCAGCATTGGCACCTCCTACGAGCAGTACTTC.

The chain links TRBV10-1 to TRBJ2-7; 11 bases map to TRBD1. Germline lookup yields CDR1 WNHNN and CDR2 SYGVQD (reference sequence). The CDR3 spans 15 residues. V dropped 5 bases and J dropped 5; count of bases not matched to a gene: 8. The CDR3 spells CASSKRRDRGDEQYF. The CDR3 DNA reads as TGCGCCAGCAGTAAACGCCGGGACAGGGGGGACGAGCAGTACTTC.

The chain joins TRBV27 to TRBJ1-3, with a tentative D call TRBD1 (5 bases). Trimming cost V 2 bases and J 4 bases, with 21 bases left between them. The CDR3 is 18 residues long. Germline CDR1 and CDR2: MNHEY and SMNVEV (reference sequence). CDR3 sequence reads: CASSLLPSGGGGGNTIYF. Here the CDR3 DNA reads TGTGCCAGCAGTTTACTTCCCTCCGGGGGGGGAGGAGGAAACACCATATATTTT.

The rearrangement joins TRBV5-1 to TRBJ1-4, with TRBD1 identical over 8 bases. The CDR3 length is 15 residues. CDR1 and CDR2 (germline): SGHRS, YFSETQ. With V trimmed by 0 bases and J by 7 bases, 5 bases remained unmatched. Here the CDR3 DNA reads TGCGCCAGCAGCTTGGCCAGGGGGCAGGGTGAAAAACTGTTTTTT. Translating it yields CASSLARGQGEKLFF.

The gene calls are TRBV18 and TRBJ2-1; a possible D gene is TRBD2 (5 bases). Germline loops: CDR1 KGHSH, CDR2 LQKENI. The V and J ends lost 3 bases and 0 bases respectively, with 6 bases between them. The CDR3 has 14 residues. The chain's CDR3 is CASSPSGSYNEQFF. DNA of the CDR3: TGTGCCAGCTCACCCAGCGGCTCCTACAATGAGCAGTTCTTC.

CDR3 nucleotide sequence: TGTGCCAGCAGCTTAGATGCGGCTAGCGACGGGGAGCTGTTTTTT. Its translation: CASSLDAASDGELFF. The genes are TRBV11-2 and TRBJ2-2, with D maybe TRBD2 (6 bases). Germline V gene lookup returns CDR1 SGHAT and CDR2 FQNNGV. Trimming took 0 bases from V and 7 from J, leaving 12 bases between them. The CDR3 is 15 residues long.

The chain has TRBV2 and TRBJ1-1; the match to TRBD1 covers 7 bases. From germline, CDR1 is SNHLY and CDR2 FYNNEI. CDR3 length: 14 amino acids. With V trimmed by 7 bases and J by 0 bases, 5 bases remained unmatched. The CDR3 nucleotides read TGTGCCAGCACCACGGACAGGATGAACACTGAAGCTTTCTTT. The encoded protein is CASTTDRMNTEAFF. The full variable domain, in which reference TRBV2 and TRBJ1-1 provide the parts outside the CDR3, is EPEVTQTPSHQVTQMGQEVILRCVPISNHLYFYWYRQILGQKVEFLVSFYNNEISEKSEIFDDQFSVERPDGSNFTLKIRSTKLEDSAMYFCASTTDRMNTEAFFGQGTRLTVV.

This clone was detected once. V usage is TRBV27 and J usage is TRBJ2-2; tentatively, D is TRBD2 (5 bases). The CDR3 is 15 residues long. Trimming removed 0 bases from V and 6 bases from J, with 11 bases in between. CDR1 is MNHEY and CDR2 is SMNVEV in the germline V gene (reference sequence). CDR3 residues: CASSLSWELPGELFF. The CDR3 bases are TGTGCCAGCAGTTTATCGTGGGAGTTGCCCGGGGAGCTGTTTTTT.

The J gene is TRBJ2-7, the V gene TRBV7-3; D remains unclear. Germline CDR1 SGHTA, CDR2 FQGTGA. Trimming removed 9 bases at V and 0 bases at J, with 6 bases between. The CDR3 spans 11 residues. The CDR3 coding sequence is TGTGCCAGGAGGAGCTCCTACGAGCAGTACTTC. As protein: CARRSSYEQYF.

This chain uses TRBV13 with TRBJ2-1; 10 bases agree with TRBD2. The germline V gene has CDR1 PRHDT and CDR2 FYEKMQ (reference sequence). With 7 bases clipped from V and 4 bases from J, the junction kept 10 bases outside the gene matches. The CDR3 has 16 residues. The CDR3 region is CASKGPRLAGYNEQFF. The CDR3 DNA reads as TGTGCCAGCAAAGGCCCCAGACTAGCGGGTTACAATGAGCAGTTCTTC.

The chain couples TRBV19 to TRBJ2-6; TRBD1 agrees at 7 bases. Germline values: CDR1 LNHDA, CDR2 SQIVND (reference sequence). The CDR3 has 13 amino acids. V lost 7 bases and J lost 8; bases outside the gene matches: 5. CDR3 coding DNA: TGTGCCAGTACCCCGGACAGGTCCAACGTCCTGACTTTC. This encodes CASTPDRSNVLTF.

J is TRBJ1-6 and V is TRBV11-2; D possibly corresponds to TRBD1 (5 bases). Germline loops: CDR1 SGHAT, CDR2 FQNNGV. V lost 0 bases and J 5 bases, leaving 11 bases between the germline ends. This CDR3 region has 16 residues. CDR3 nucleotide sequence: TGTGCCAGCAGCTTAGAGTCCCCAGGGAATAATTCACCCCTCCACTTT. Protein product: CASSLESPGNNSPLHF.

This clone has only one observation. This sequence joins TRBV4-2 and TRBJ1-2; a possible D gene is TRBD1 (5 bases). V was clipped by 0 bases and J by 1 base, with 15 bases between them. Per the germline V gene, CDR1 is LGHNA and CDR2 is YNFKEQ. The CDR3 loop spans 17 amino acids. The CDR3 bases are TGTGCCAGCAGCCAAGATCCCGCAGGGCAATTTAACTATGGCTACACCTTC. It is translated as CASSQDPAGQFNYGYTF.

The chain is built from TRBV5-5 and TRBJ2-7; 11 bases align to TRBD1. V lost 4 bases and J lost 1; bases outside the gene matches: 4. Germline CDR1 reads SGHKS; CDR2 reads YYEKEE (reference sequence). CDR3 length: 15 amino acids. The CDR3 region has the DNA TGTGCCAGCAGCCGGGGACAGGGGGTTTCCTACGAGCAGTACTTC. This gives the protein CASSRGQGVSYEQYF.

V and J are TRBV7-2 and TRBJ2-7; 7 nucleotides match TRBD2. The V gene end was trimmed by 5 bases and the J gene end by 2 bases; junction bases not matched to a gene: 9. Germline V gene sequence: CDR1 SGHTA, CDR2 FQGNSA. The CDR3 consists of 15 residues. The CDR3 sequence: CASSVAASGPYEQYF. The CDR3 bases are TGTGCCAGCAGCGTGGCGGCTAGCGGCCCCTACGAGCAGTACTTC. Complete variable domain (other parts from reference TRBV7-2 and TRBJ2-7): GAGVSQSPSNKVTEKGKDVELRCDPISGHTALYWYRQSLGQGLEFLIYFQGNSAPDKSGLPSDRFSAERTGGSVSTLTIQRTQQEDSAVYLCASSVAASGPYEQYFGPGTRLTVT.

This chain links TRBV6-2 or TRBV6-3 with TRBJ2-5; 10 nucleotides line up with TRBD2. Germline V gives CDR1 MNHEY, CDR2 SVGEGT. The V segment lost 6 bases and the J segment 5 bases; nucleotides outside the gene matches: 18. The CDR3 length is 18 residues. CDR3 coding DNA: TGTGCCAGCAGCCCTAAACGACTAGCGGGCCGATTTATGGAGACCCAGTACTTC. Protein product: CASSPKRLAGRFMETQYF.

J is TRBJ1-2 and V is TRBV10-3; TRBD1 might be the D (5 bases). The CDR3 consists of 14 residues. Germline V gene sequence: CDR1 ENHRY, CDR2 SYGVKD. Trimming took 0 bases from V and 2 from J, leaving 7 bases between them. The CDR3 loop is CAISESAGNYGYTF. CDR3 nucleotides: TGTGCCATCAGTGAGTCGGCAGGGAACTATGGCTACACCTTC.

The chain joins TRBV19 to TRBJ1-5; no clear D gene. This CDR3 is built from 13 residues. The V and J ends lost 2 bases and 5 bases respectively, with 7 bases between them. Germline assignment: CDR1 LNHDA and CDR2 SQIVND (reference sequence). CDR3: CASSISGDQPQHF. CDR3 bases: TGTGCCAGTAGTATATCCGGGGATCAGCCCCAGCATTTT.

The V and J genes are TRBV19 and TRBJ1-5, with D possibly matching TRBD1 (6 bases). Germline values: CDR1 LNHDA, CDR2 SQIVND (reference sequence). The CDR3 covers 14 residues. V was pared by 3 bases and J by 5 bases, with 11 bases between. CDR3 region: CASSIPQGHQPQHF. In DNA form, the CDR3 reads TGTGCCAGTAGTATTCCACAGGGACATCAGCCCCAGCATTTT.

The chain carries TRBV10-3 and TRBJ2-1; 9 nucleotides match TRBD1. V lost 0 bases, J lost 4 bases, and 13 bases stayed unmatched. Germline V gives CDR1 ENHRY, CDR2 SYGVKD. The CDR3 runs to 19 residues. As DNA, the CDR3 is TGTGCCATCAGTGAGTCTGTTCCCACTTCCGGGACAGGGTACAATGAGCAGTTCTTC. It is translated as CAISESVPTSGTGYNEQFF.

This clone was counted between two and nine times. The chain couples TRBV11-1 to TRBJ1-1, with D perhaps matching TRBD1 (5 bases). This CDR3 contains 15 residues. The V gene lost 1 base and the J gene lost 1 base, with 10 bases spanning the gap. Germline CDR1 SGHAT, CDR2 FQDESV (reference sequence). DNA of the CDR3: TGTGCCAGCAGCTTAGGCGGGACGGCGAACACTGAAGCTTTCTTT. Translation: CASSLGGTANTEAFF.

The CDR3 loop is CASKRGFGEKLFF. CDR3 DNA sequence: TGTGCCAGCAAAAGAGGGTTTGGAGAAAAACTGTTTTTT. The chain uses TRBV6-5 and TRBJ1-4; D is unresolved. V lost 7 bases and J lost 8, with 14 bases in between. CDR1 and CDR2 from the germline V gene are MNHEY and SVGAGI. The length of the CDR3 is 13 residues.

The chain joins TRBV7-2 to TRBJ1-2; 7 bases map to TRBD1. Per the germline V gene, CDR1 is SGHTA and CDR2 is FQGNSA. The CDR3 spans 16 residues. V gave up 1 base and J gave up 4 bases; unmatched junction bases: 9. CDR3 nucleotides: TGTGCCAGCAGCTTAGGCAGGGGGGAAGGAGGCTATGGCTACACCTTC. It translates to CASSLGRGEGGYGYTF.

This sequence joins TRBV19 and TRBJ1-5; the D gene is possibly TRBD1 (6 bases). The CDR3 contains 14 residues. Germline CDR1 and CDR2: LNHDA and SQIVND (reference sequence). V was cut by 10 bases and J by 0 bases, with 13 bases left in between. The CDR3 loop reads CATTGPNSNQPQHF. DNA of the CDR3: TGTGCCACCACAGGGCCCAATAGCAATCAGCCCCAGCATTTT.

The J gene is TRBJ2-1, the V gene TRBV13; possibly TRBD1 for D (6 bases). Germline-derived CDR1 and CDR2 are PRHDT and FYEKMQ (reference sequence). This CDR3 region has 16 residues. V gave up 2 bases and J gave up 6 bases, with 17 bases separating them. CDR3 in DNA: TGTGCCAGCAGCTTACCCTTACAGGGTTGGGGCAATGAGCAGTTCTTC. It yields the protein CASSLPLQGWGNEQFF.

The CDR3 coding sequence is TGTGCCAGCAGTTCCCTAACCCGCGGACAGGGGCTAAACTATGGCTACACCTTC. Translated, it gives CASSSLTRGQGLNYGYTF. The rearrangement links TRBV27 to TRBJ1-2, with 9 bases identical to TRBD1. CDR3 length: 18 residues. J was trimmed by 2 bases and V by 4 bases; bases with no gene match: 14. Germline assignment: CDR1 MNHEY and CDR2 SMNVEV (reference sequence).

In its sample, this clone was seen a few times. V is TRBV14 and J is TRBJ2-5; TRBD2 might be the D (6 bases). The germline V gene encodes CDR1 SGHDN and CDR2 FVKESK. The CDR3 has 14 amino acids. Trimming took off 0 bases at V and 5 bases at J, with 10 bases between the two ends. The CDR3 DNA is TGTGCCAGCAGCCAAGAATGGGGGAGGGAGACCCAGTACTTC. Translated, it gives CASSQEWGRETQYF.

This clone was recorded only once. This sequence joins TRBV6-4 and TRBJ2-3; D might be TRBD2 (6 bases). Germline CDR1 reads MRHNA; CDR2 reads SNTAGT. CDR3 size: 15 residues. V lost 6 bases, J lost 1 base, and 14 bases lay in between. The CDR3 nucleotides read TGTGCCAGCAGGAGGTCGGCTAGCGGCACAGATACGCAGTATTTT. This codes for CASRRSASGTDTQYF.

The gene calls are TRBV30 and TRBJ1-2; maybe TRBD1 (6 bases). This CDR3 region has 14 residues. Trimming stripped 4 bases from V and 5 bases from J, with 17 bases between. Germline assignment: CDR1 GTSNPN and CDR2 SVGIG (reference sequence). The CDR3 region is CAWNRVGQMYGYTF. The CDR3 region has the DNA TGTGCCTGGAATCGGGTAGGACAGATGTATGGCTACACCTTC.